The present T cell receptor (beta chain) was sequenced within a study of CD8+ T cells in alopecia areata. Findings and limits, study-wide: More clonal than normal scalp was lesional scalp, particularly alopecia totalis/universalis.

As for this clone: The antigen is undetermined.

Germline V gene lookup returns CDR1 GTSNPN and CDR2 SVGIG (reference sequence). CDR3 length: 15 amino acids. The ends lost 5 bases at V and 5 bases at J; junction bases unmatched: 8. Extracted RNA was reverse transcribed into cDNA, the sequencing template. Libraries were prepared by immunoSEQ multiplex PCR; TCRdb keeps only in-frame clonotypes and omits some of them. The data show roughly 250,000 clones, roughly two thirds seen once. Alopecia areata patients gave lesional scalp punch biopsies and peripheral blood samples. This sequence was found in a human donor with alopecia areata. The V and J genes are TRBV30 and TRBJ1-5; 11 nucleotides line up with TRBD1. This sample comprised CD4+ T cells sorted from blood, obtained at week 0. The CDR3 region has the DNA TGTGCCTGGGGACAGGGGGCGCGAGTGGATCAGCCCCAGCATTTT. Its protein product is CAWGQGARVDQPQHF.